The clone carrying this T cell receptor (beta chain) was found once. As yet, its antigen is unknown. V shed 2 bases and J shed 5 bases, with 9 bases lying between them. CDR1 is LNHDA and CDR2 is SQIVND in the germline V gene (reference sequence). The CDR3 contains 13 residues. This sample was included in a study of OX40 agonist ivuxolimab in advanced cancers. Background on the study: Patients were dosed intravenously with ivuxolimab at 0.01 to 10 mg/kg every 2 weeks. Dose-escalation patients suffered from hepatocellular carcinoma, melanoma, renal cell or head and neck cancer. Three patients showed partial responses: one hepatocellular carcinoma and two cutaneous melanoma cases.

Broader study findings: Both blood CD4+ and CD8+ T cells showed clonal growth by week 6 at 0.1 to 3.0 mg/kg.

Here immunoSEQ multiplex PCR was the method, and the copy in TCRdb shows in-frame clones only, minus some. The sample carries tens of thousands of clones, approximately 81% recorded once. V usage is TRBV19 and J usage is TRBJ1-1; the D gene is possibly TRBD1 (6 bases). The TCR comes from an adult with an advanced solid tumor such as melanoma, head and neck, liver or kidney cancer. The starting material was CD4+ or CD8+ T cells sorted from blood, obtained in a trial of the OX40 agonist ivuxolimab. Here the CDR3 reads CASSILQGTEAFF. The CDR3 DNA reads TGTGCCAGTAGTATACTACAGGGAACTGAAGCTTTCTTT.